A selection of T cell receptor beta chains follows, all from one sample in a study of blood T cells in healthy people across ages. TCRdb redid the calling of the 5' RACE reads with MiXCR, one entry per CDR3 protein. The repertoire holds 650,000 to 1,000,000 distinct CDR3 sequences, with approximately 35% as singletons. Material for sequencing was blood. Receptor source: a man between 18 and 29 years old in good health. Each CDR3 is given with its conserved first and last residue. D genes are given only for firm matches. Where a row states a size, it is once, few, many or the class of an expanded clone; other rows omit it.

J,size,length,D,V,DNA,CDR3
TRBJ2-7,NA,17,TRBD2,TRBV4-1,TGCGCCAGCAGCCAACTACTAGCGGGAGTGGTCATTGCCGAGCAGTACTTC,CASSQLLAGVVIAEQYF
TRBJ2-5,many,15,TRBD2,TRBV20-1,TGCAGTGCCAGGACTAGCGGGGCCCTTCGAGAGACCCAGTACTTC,CSARTSGALRETQYF
TRBJ1-2,many,15,NA,TRBV21-1,TGTGCCACCCTTAAGGCCCCCCGGGTTCTGGGGATTTGCACCTTC,CATLKAPRVLGICTF
TRBJ1-2,many,14,NA,TRBV12-3/TRBV12-4,TGTGCCAGCAGCCTACTGGGCCCAGAGAGGGGCTACACCTTC,CASSLLGPERGYTF
TRBJ2-1,NA,13,NA,TRBV3-1,TGTGCCAGCAGCCCCCCAGGATGGGATGAGCAGTTCTTC,CASSPPGWDEQFF
TRBJ2-1,few,16,TRBD1,TRBV7-2,TGTGCCAGCAGCGTTCGACAGGGCACCACCTACAATGAGCAGTTCTTC,CASSVRQGTTYNEQFF
TRBJ1-5,few,18,NA,TRBV2,TGTGCCAGCAGTGAATCTGGGGCAGGGGCTTATAGCAATCAGCCCCAGCATTTT,CASSESGAGAYSNQPQHF
TRBJ1-2,NA,14,NA,TRBV2,TGTGCCAGCAGTGAAAGACGCAGGGACTATGGCTACACCTTC,CASSERRRDYGYTF
TRBJ1-2,NA,12,TRBD1,TRBV29-1,TGCAGCGTGGACAGGGTTGGTGGTGGCTACACCTTC,CSVDRVGGGYTF
TRBJ1-5,NA,14,NA,TRBV20-1,TGCAGTGCTACCCGAGGAACTACTAATCTCCCCCAGAATTTT,CSATRGTTNLPQNF
TRBJ1-2,NA,15,NA,TRBV18,TGTGCCAGCTCACCACAGGGGAACTTTAACTATGGCTACACCTTC,CASSPQGNFNYGYTF
TRBJ2-7,few,11,NA,TRBV5-5,TGTGCCAGCAGCTCGGACCGGGTGCAGTACTTC,CASSSDRVQYF
TRBJ2-5,NA,17,NA,TRBV6-2/TRBV6-3,TGTGCCAGCAGTTGGACCTATCGGTGGGCAAGGTTAGGGGAGCAGTACTTC,CASSWTYRWARLGEQYF
TRBJ2-4,once,15,NA,TRBV2,TGTGCCAGCAGGCTATCTGCGGACGACGGGAACATTCAGTACTTC,CASRLSADDGNIQYF
TRBJ1-1,NA,14,NA,TRBV10-3,TGTGCCATCAGTGATGAGTACTTGAACACTGAAGCTTTCTTT,CAISDEYLNTEAFF
TRBJ2-1,many,18,NA,TRBV28,TGTGCCAGCAGTTTAGAATTGGGGGTGGGCCAATCCTACAATGAGCAGTTCTTC,CASSLELGVGQSYNEQFF
TRBJ2-5,NA,13,TRBD1,TRBV12-3/TRBV12-4,TGTGCCAGCAGTGCGACAGGGGCGGAGACCCAGTACTTC,CASSATGAETQYF
TRBJ2-1,NA,18,NA,TRBV4-3,TGCGCCAGCAGCCAAGAAATGCCGGCCCTTGGGTCCTACAATGAGCAGTTCTTC,CASSQEMPALGSYNEQFF
TRBJ1-5,NA,15,TRBD1,TRBV20-1,TGCAGTGCCCACTCAGGACAGGGTCTTGATCAGCCCCAGCATTTT,CSAHSGQGLDQPQHF
TRBJ2-5,NA,16,TRBD2,TRBV4-3,TGCGTCGGCAGCCAAGAGATCGGGACTAGCGGGGAGACCCAGTACTTC,CVGSQEIGTSGETQYF
TRBJ2-3,NA,14,NA,TRBV12-3/TRBV12-4,TGTGCCAGCATTCATGGACGGGGGACAGATACGCAGTATTTT,CASIHGRGTDTQYF
TRBJ1-4,NA,12,NA,TRBV2,TGTGCCAGCAGGGGGGCGTGTGAAAAACTGTTTTTT,CASRGACEKLFF
TRBJ1-3,few,15,NA,TRBV20-1,TGCAGTGCTAGATCCTCATCTCTTTATTCGGACACCATATATTTT,CSARSSSLYSDTIYF
TRBJ1-1,NA,16,TRBD1,TRBV3-1,TGTGCCAGCAGCCAAGGACAGGGGCTTATGAACACTGAAGCTTTCTTT,CASSQGQGLMNTEAFF
TRBJ1-4,few,15,TRBD1,TRBV4-3,TGCGCCAGCAGCCGAGCCGGGACAGGGAGTGAAAAACTGTTTTTT,CASSRAGTGSEKLFF